What follows is one TCR beta chain and its context. The conserved phenylalanine or tryptophan normally closing the CDR3 is absent here, so this likely arose from a read error. The data are from a study of tumor and adjacent non-tumor tissue in lung cancer. The template was RNA from unsorted bulk tissue. The normal lung tissue was taken more than 3 cm from the tumor edge. Three rounds of nested PCR, following a modified ARM-PCR protocol, produced the TCRbeta library. TCRdb used MiXCR to reprocess the multiplex PCR reads, holding one entry per CDR3 protein. The sample contains approximately 66,000 distinct CDR3 sequences, more than 55% of which appear only once. Sequenced: distant non-tumor lung tissue. The receptor was derived from a man aged 70-80 years with non-small cell lung cancer.

The CDR3: CASSLGPGASSYEQYP. Written as DNA, the CDR3 is TGTGCCAGCAGCTTAGGACCGGGCGCGAGCTCCTACGAGCAGTACCCC. V and J are TRBV11-1 and TRBJ2-7; D gene uncertain. The germline V gene encodes CDR1 SGHAT and CDR2 FQDESV (reference sequence). V lost 1 base, J lost 0 bases, and 13 bases lay in between. This CDR3 has 16 amino acids.